The 5 T cell receptor beta chains given below trace back to one sample, sequenced in a study of T-cell memory formation after mild COVID-19. One entry per CDR3 protein results from TCRdb running MiXCR on the 5' RACE reads. The table records 120,000 to 150,000 distinct CDR3 sequences, over 6% of them present only once. The sample consisted of PBMCs or a T cell subset sorted from them (not recorded which). The receptor set was obtained from an adult woman who had mild COVID-19 (a few samples of this study predate the infection). Cell type and time point are not known.

This clonotype has a count of ten or more. This chain connects TRBV12-3 or TRBV12-4 to TRBJ1-4; D gene ambiguous. Trimming removed 3 bases at V and 8 bases at J, with 10 bases between. This CDR3 spans 13 amino acids. This CDR3 is CASSFKFGEKLFF. CDR3 bases: TGTGCCAGCAGTTTTAAGTTCGGCGAAAAACTGTTTTTT.

This clonotype has more than one count but fewer than ten. The CDR3 sequence: CASSYRQRQYF. DNA of the CDR3: TGTGCCAGCAGTTACCGACAGCGGCAGTACTTC. The rearrangement joins TRBV6-5 to TRBJ2-7, with a weak D call TRBD1 (5 bases). Germline CDR1 is MNHEY and CDR2 is SVGAGI. CDR3 length: 11 amino acids. The ends were cut back, 2 bases at V and 9 bases at J, with 8 bases in the middle.

This clonotype has a count of ten or more. V and J are TRBV7-8 and TRBJ2-1; D gene uncertain. The CDR3 loop spans 18 amino acids. Germline loops: CDR1 SGHVS, CDR2 FQNEAQ. V dropped 5 bases and J dropped 3 bases, with 23 bases sitting between them. The chain's CDR3 is CASSVLPPSGEGYNEQFF. In nucleotides, the CDR3 is TGTGCCAGCAGCGTCTTACCACCGTCTGGGGAAGGCTACAATGAGCAGTTCTTC.

This clonotype has more than one count but fewer than ten. The chain combines TRBV29-1 with TRBJ1-2, with 7 bases that match TRBD1. The length of the CDR3 is 13 residues. The ends lost 7 bases at V and 5 bases at J; junction bases unmatched: 10. Germline CDR1 is SQVTM and CDR2 is ANQGSEA. Here the CDR3 DNA reads TGCAGCGGAAAAACCGGGACAGAGTATGGCTACACCTTC. Translating gives CSGKTGTEYGYTF. Full variable domain (missing parts from reference TRBV29-1 and TRBJ1-2): SAVISQKPSRDICQRGTSLTIQCQVDSQVTMMFWYRQQPGQSLTLIATANQGSEATYESGFVIDKFPISRPNLTFSTLTVSNMSPEDSSIYLCSGKTGTEYGYTFGSGTRLTVV.

In its sample, this clonotype was seen many times. The genes are TRBV24-1 and TRBJ2-5; 7 nucleotides agree with TRBD1. Trimming cost V 4 bases and J 3 bases; bases outside gene matches: 13. CDR1 KGHDR and CDR2 SFDVKD come from the germline V gene. This CDR3 has 17 residues. CDR3 in DNA: TGTGCCACCAGTGACCGTGGACCGGGACAGTGGGAAGAGACCCAGTACTTC. It is translated as CATSDRGPGQWEETQYF.